The T cell receptor (beta chain) under discussion was sequenced for a study of vaccination effects on CD4 cells after COVID-19. Study-level points and caveats: New vaccine-induced clones dominated convalescents' post-vaccine spike-reactive clones.

V shed 1 base and J shed 8 bases, with 14 bases lying between them. The germline V gene encodes CDR1 KGHSH and CDR2 LQKENI. CDR3 length: 14 residues. Some clones are missing from TCRdb's copy, which holds only in-frame ones; the method was immunoSEQ multiplex PCR. In the table there are tens of thousands of clones, 75% to 85% of which are singletons. Before sequencing, viral peptide pools were used by the ViraFEST assay to expand antigen-specific CD4+ T cells. Following 10 days of culture, CD4+ T cells were isolated. Their SARS-CoV-2 infection, verified by PCR, occurred between March and December 2020. The authors exchanged half the medium for IL-2 medium on days 3 and 7. Details on this clone: What it binds is not known.

Sample: CD4+ T cells from PBMCs cultured with a peptide pool, taken before COVID-19 vaccination. The TCR originated in a human donor who had a prior SARS-CoV-2 infection. The gene calls are TRBV18 and TRBJ1-2, with no clear D. The CDR3 DNA sequence: TGTGCCAGCTCACCACGCGGACCCGGGGAAGGCTACACCTTC. Its protein product is CASSPRGPGEGYTF.